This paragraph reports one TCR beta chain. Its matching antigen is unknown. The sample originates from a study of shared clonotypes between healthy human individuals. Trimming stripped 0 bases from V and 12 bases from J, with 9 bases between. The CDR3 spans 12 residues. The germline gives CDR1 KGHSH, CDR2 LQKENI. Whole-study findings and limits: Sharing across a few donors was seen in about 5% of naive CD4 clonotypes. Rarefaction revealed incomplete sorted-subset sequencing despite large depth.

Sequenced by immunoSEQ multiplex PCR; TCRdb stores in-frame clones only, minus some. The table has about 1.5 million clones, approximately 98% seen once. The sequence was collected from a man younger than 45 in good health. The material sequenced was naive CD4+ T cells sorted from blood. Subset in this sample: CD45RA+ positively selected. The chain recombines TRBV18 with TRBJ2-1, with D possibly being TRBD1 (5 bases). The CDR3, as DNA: TGTGCCAGCTCACCACCGCAGGGTAGGCAGTTCTTC. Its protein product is CASSPPQGRQFF.